These 13 T cell receptor beta chains came from one sample sequenced in a study of T cells in Graves' hyperthyroidism and ophthalmopathy. Researchers took RNA transcripts and amplified the TCR beta CDR3 regions from them. With the HTBI primer set, the TCR CDR3 went through a first round of RT-PCR. Via MiXCR, TCRdb re-called the multiplex PCR reads, giving one row per CDR3 protein. The sample records about 410,000 distinct CDR3 sequences, 14% to 15% being singletons. The specimen sequenced was blood. The source of these receptors is a man younger than 30 with Graves' ophthalmopathy.

This clonotype was seen only a few times. This chain joins TRBV24-1 and TRBJ1-5, with D hard to call. The CDR3 runs to 11 residues. Trimming cost V 5 bases and J 9 bases, with 7 bases left between them. From germline, CDR1 is KGHDR and CDR2 SFDVKD. DNA for the CDR3: TGTGCCACCAGTGGTGAGGGGCCCCAGCATTTT. It yields the protein CATSGEGPQHF.

The count of this clonotype is one. Compared with germline, one end of the junction differs, possibly owing to a read error. V gene TRBV5-1 combines with J gene TRBJ2-7; the match to TRBD1 covers 7 bases. Germline V gene data show CDR1 as SGHRS and CDR2 as YFSETQ. The CDR3 length is 14 residues. As DNA, the CDR3 is TGTGCCAGCAGCTTGGCTGACAGGGCCAACGAGCAGTACTTC. Amino acid sequence: CASSLADRANEQYF. Based on the CDR3 plus reference TRBV5-1 and TRBJ2-7, the full variable domain is KAGVTQTPRYLIKTRGQQVTLSCSPISGHRSVSWYQQTPGQGLQFLFEYFSETQRNKGNFPGRFSGRQFSNSRSEMNVSTLELGDSALYLCASSLADRANEQYFGPGTRLTVT.

This clonotype was counted between two and nine times. The chain links TRBV5-1 to TRBJ2-5; TRBD1 aligns across 8 bases. After removal of 0 bases from V and 1 base from J, the junction contained 2 bases not matched to a gene. The CDR3 totals 15 residues. The germline V gene has CDR1 SGHRS and CDR2 YFSETQ. In DNA, the CDR3 is TGCGCCAGCAGCTTGGTTGGACAGGGCCAAGAGACCCAGTACTTC. The encoded protein is CASSLVGQGQETQYF.

This clonotype came up many times. This rearrangement joins TRBV6-1 to TRBJ2-1; TRBD2 aligns across 8 bases. The CDR3 extends over 12 amino acids. The V gene end was trimmed by 6 bases and the J gene end by 9 bases; junction bases not matched to a gene: 4. Germline assignment: CDR1 MNHNS and CDR2 SASEGT. CDR3 in amino acids: CASSAAGVEQFF. CDR3 coding DNA: TGTGCCAGCAGCGCAGCGGGAGTTGAGCAGTTCTTC.

For the CDR3, the DNA is TGTGCCAGCAGTGACACAGGGGCAGGGAACACTGAAGCTTTCTTT. The encoded protein is CASSDTGAGNTEAFF. The chain carries TRBV25-1 and TRBJ1-1, with 7 nucleotides matching TRBD1. Germline loops: CDR1 MGHDK, CDR2 SYGVNS. The CDR3 contains 15 residues. J gave up 1 base and V 3 bases, and 5 bases lay outside the gene matches.

This clonotype was observed at least ten times. The V and J genes are TRBV10-3 and TRBJ1-6; D gene unclear. The germline V and J ends were trimmed by 3 bases and 7 bases, with 13 bases remaining between them. The CDR3 sequence is 15 residues long. CDR1 is ENHRY, CDR2 SYGVKD, per germline. The CDR3 here is CAISDPGPGNSPLHF. Written as DNA, the CDR3 is TGTGCCATCAGTGATCCCGGGCCGGGAAATTCACCCCTCCACTTT.

This clonotype has at least ten counts. The CDR3 here is CASTPKAGTASYEQYF. The CDR3 DNA is TGCGCCAGCACCCCCAAGGCCGGGACAGCGTCCTACGAGCAGTACTTC. V gene TRBV4-1 combines with J gene TRBJ2-7, with 7 bases matching TRBD1. Germline V gene sequence: CDR1 MGHRA, CDR2 YSYEKL. CDR3 size: 16 residues. V dropped 7 bases and J dropped 1; count of bases not matched to a gene: 13.

In its sample, this clonotype was seen many times. The chain recombines TRBV7-9 with TRBJ2-2; D is unresolved. The CDR3 is 14 amino acids. Trimming removed 3 bases at V and 0 bases at J, with 5 bases between. Germline CDR1 is SEHNR and CDR2 is FQNEAQ (reference sequence). The CDR3 sequence is CASSFGANTGELFF. CDR3 nucleotide sequence: TGTGCCAGCAGCTTCGGCGCGAACACCGGGGAGCTGTTTTTT.

This clonotype was seen ten or more times. Germline and junction disagree at one end, which may indicate a read error. The J gene is TRBJ2-1, the V gene TRBV5-1, with a possible D match to TRBD2 (6 bases). The CDR3 covers 13 residues. Per germline, CDR1 SGHRS and CDR2 YFSETQ. The CDR3 bases are TGCGCCAGCAGCTCCGGACTATACAGTGAGCAGTTCTTC. Protein sequence: CASSSGLYSEQFF.

At least ten counts were recorded for this clonotype. The chain joins TRBV3-1 to TRBJ2-5; 8 nucleotides line up with TRBD2. The CDR3 loop spans 15 amino acids. Per germline, CDR1 LGHDT and CDR2 YNNKEL (reference sequence). Trimming took 1 base from V and 1 from J; bases not matched to a gene: 2. The CDR3 here is CASSQAGGLQETQYF. Written as DNA, the CDR3 is TGTGCCAGCAGCCAAGCGGGAGGGCTCCAAGAGACCCAGTACTTC.

This clonotype was recorded at least ten times. This chain links TRBV18 with TRBJ2-3, with D perhaps TRBD1 (5 bases). CDR1 is KGHSH, CDR2 LQKENI, per germline. V gave up 3 bases and J gave up 4 bases, with 14 bases separating them. CDR3 length: 15 residues. The CDR3: CASSPMGQGPDTQYF. The DNA of the CDR3 is TGTGCCAGCTCACCTATGGGGCAGGGCCCAGATACGCAGTATTTT.

This clonotype came up many times. The chain combines TRBV20-1 with TRBJ2-3; no definite D call. The V end lost 6 bases, the J end lost 6 bases, and 10 bases lay between the germline ends. Germline CDR1 and CDR2: DFQATT and SNEGSKA (reference sequence). The CDR3 runs to 11 residues. The CDR3 bases are TGCAGTGCCAGGTGGTCGGATACGCAGTATTTT. This codes for CSARWSDTQYF.

The chain recombines TRBV24-1 with TRBJ2-5, with a tentative D call TRBD2 (7 bases). The CDR3 loop spans 14 amino acids. The germline gives CDR1 KGHDR, CDR2 SFDVKD. Trimming pared 2 bases from V and 4 bases from J, leaving 10 bases between. CDR3 amino acids: CATSDYAGAETQYF. For the CDR3, the DNA is TGTGCCACCAGTGATTACGCGGGGGCAGAGACCCAGTACTTC.